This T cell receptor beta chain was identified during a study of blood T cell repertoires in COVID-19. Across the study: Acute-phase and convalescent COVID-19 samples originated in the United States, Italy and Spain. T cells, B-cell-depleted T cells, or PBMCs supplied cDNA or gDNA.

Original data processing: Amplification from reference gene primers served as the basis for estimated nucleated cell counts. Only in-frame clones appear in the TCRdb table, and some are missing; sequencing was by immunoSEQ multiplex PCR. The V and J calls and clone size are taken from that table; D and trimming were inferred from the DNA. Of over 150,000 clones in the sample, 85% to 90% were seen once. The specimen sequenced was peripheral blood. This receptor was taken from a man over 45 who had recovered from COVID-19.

CDR3 in amino acids: CASSVLAGGEEQFF. Here the CDR3 DNA reads TGTGCCAGCAGCGTACTAGCGGGAGGTGAGGAGCAGTTCTTC. This sequence joins TRBV9 and TRBJ2-1, with 11 nucleotides matching TRBD2. The trim removed 1 base at V and 10 bases at J, leaving 4 bases unmatched. The CDR3 is 14 residues long. Per germline, CDR1 SGDLS and CDR2 YYNGEE.